This paragraph reports one TCR beta chain. This CDR3 region has 17 residues. Germline V CDR1 and CDR2: LGHDT, YNNKEL (reference sequence). V lost 1 base to trimming and J lost 5 bases; unmatched junction nucleotides: 4. This sample is drawn from a study of blood T cell repertoires in COVID-19. The data were produced by immunoSEQ multiplex PCR, yet TCRdb's version contains in-frame clones alone and is incomplete. The sample lists roughly 100,000 clones; 70% to 90% were seen once. The receptor was derived from a human donor in a cohort sampled during active COVID-19. The chain couples TRBV3-1 (or the pseudogene TRBV3-2) to TRBJ2-3; 15 bases fit TRBD2. Sample: peripheral blood. As DNA, the CDR3 is TGTGCCAGCAGCCAAGCCCAGGGACTAGCGGGAGGAGATACGCAGTATTTT. Translation: CASSQAQGLAGGDTQYF.